A single sample is the source of the 10 T cell receptor beta chains below, sequenced in a study of cytomegalovirus exposure and HLA in healthy donors (dated by TCRdb to between 2016 and 2019). Library method: the immunoSEQ multiplex PCR assay. TCRdb carries this immuneACCESS record with in-frame sequences only. Its versions omit some clonotypes, under half of them owing to an unresolved V gene in the studies checked, with the rest unexplained. The sample includes 150,000 or so clones, with roughly 84% observed a single time. Of the sample, over 2% falls within the top ten clones. Material for sequencing was PBMCs. Every receptor here comes from a human donor in good health.

The rearrangement joins TRBV11-2 to TRBJ2-7; 9 bases match TRBD2. Germline CDR1 and CDR2: SGHAT and FQNNGV. This CDR3 comprises 15 residues. Germline trimming cut 5 bases from V and 2 bases from J; bases unmatched to any gene: 7. The CDR3 reads CASSPQERGAYEQYF. In DNA form, the CDR3 reads TGTGCCAGCAGCCCTCAAGAGCGGGGGGCCTACGAGCAGTACTTC.

The chain combines TRBV10-3 with TRBJ1-6; no clear D gene. Trimming removed 6 bases from V and 6 bases from J, with 9 bases in between. The germline V gene has CDR1 ENHRY and CDR2 SYGVKD. CDR3 size: 13 residues. The CDR3 DNA is TGTGCCATCAGCTCAGGCACTAATTCACCCCTCCACTTT. This translates into CAISSGTNSPLHF.

This clone is medium-sized (0.01 to 0.1%) in the sample. This chain joins TRBV2 and TRBJ2-1, with D unclear. V was cut by 3 bases and J by 9 bases, with 9 bases left in between. The CDR3 has 12 residues. The germline CDR1 and CDR2 sequences are SNHLY and FYNNEI. In nucleotides, the CDR3 is TGTGCCAGCAGTGAGGTCGGGTTTGAGCAGTTCTTC. It encodes CASSEVGFEQFF.

The chain combines TRBV7-9 with TRBJ2-3; TRBD1 aligns across 7 bases. The CDR3 length is 14 residues. Germline V gene sequence: CDR1 SEHNR, CDR2 FQNEAQ (reference sequence). V shed 5 bases and J 1 base; nucleotides not matched to a gene: 3. The CDR3 DNA is TGTGCCAGCAGCCGAACAGGGGGCACAGATACGCAGTATTTT. Translation: CASSRTGGTDTQYF.

CDR3 sequence: CASSVGRANTEAFF. Written as DNA, the CDR3 is TGTGCCAGCAGTGTGGGCAGGGCGAACACTGAAGCTTTCTTT. The chain combines TRBV2 with TRBJ1-1; possibly TRBD1 for D (5 bases). The V end was cut by 4 bases, the J end by 1 base, with 10 bases between. Germline V gives CDR1 SNHLY, CDR2 FYNNEI. The CDR3 has 14 amino acids. The whole variable domain, remainder taken from reference TRBV2 and TRBJ1-1, is EPEVTQTPSHQVTQMGQEVILRCVPISNHLYFYWYRQILGQKVEFLVSFYNNEISEKSEIFDDQFSVERPDGSNFTLKIRSTKLEDSAMYFCASSVGRANTEAFFGQGTRLTVV.

This rearrangement joins TRBV18 to TRBJ2-3; TRBD2 agrees at 8 bases. V shed 1 base and J 3 bases; nucleotides not matched to a gene: 6. Germline loops: CDR1 KGHSH, CDR2 LQKENI. The CDR3 contains 16 residues. CDR3 residues: CASSPLGSGVTDTQYF. Written as DNA, the CDR3 is TGTGCCAGCTCACCACTTGGTAGCGGGGTGACAGATACGCAGTATTTT.

J is TRBJ1-1 and V is TRBV19, with 11 bases identical to TRBD1. This CDR3 spans 18 amino acids. V shed 5 bases, J shed 1 base, and the junction held 12 bases outside the gene matches. Germline V gives CDR1 LNHDA, CDR2 SQIVND (reference sequence). The CDR3 region has the DNA TGTGCCAGTAGTCATACCTACGGGACAGGGGGGAAGAACACTGAAGCTTTCTTT. It codes for CASSHTYGTGGKNTEAFF. The complete variable domain, with remaining parts taken from reference TRBV19 and TRBJ1-1, reads DGGITQSPKYLFRKEGQNVTLSCEQNLNHDAMYWYRQDPGQGLRLIYYSQIVNDFQKGDIAEGYSVSREKKESFPLTVTSAQKNPTAFYLCASSHTYGTGGKNTEAFFGQGTRLTVV.

CDR3 coding DNA: TGTGCCAGTGGATACAGGGTGGGCACTGAAGCTTTCTTT. Translation gives CASGYRVGTEAFF. The chain is built from TRBV19 and TRBJ1-1; a possible D gene is TRBD1 (6 bases). The length of the CDR3 is 13 residues. CDR1 LNHDA and CDR2 SQIVND come from the germline V gene (reference sequence). The ends were cut back, 8 bases at V and 4 bases at J, with 14 bases in the middle.

The chain is built from TRBV19 and TRBJ2-7; 9 bases align to TRBD1. Germline trimming cut 5 bases from V and 2 bases from J; bases unmatched to any gene: 7. Germline CDR1 and CDR2: LNHDA and SQIVND (reference sequence). The CDR3 totals 15 residues. For the CDR3, the DNA is TGTGCCAGTAGTCCCGGACAGGGGAGGGCCTACGAGCAGTACTTC. Encoded protein: CASSPGQGRAYEQYF.

This clone was detected once. The V call is TRBV5-1, the J call TRBJ2-2; a weak D match, TRBD2 (5 bases). CDR1 and CDR2 (germline): SGHRS, YFSETQ. The germline V and J ends were trimmed by 7 bases and 2 bases, with 9 bases remaining between them. This CDR3 spans 13 amino acids. The chain's CDR3 is CASLGLNTGELFF. For the CDR3, the DNA is TGCGCCAGCTTAGGACTTAACACCGGGGAGCTGTTTTTT.